This paragraph covers one T cell receptor (beta chain) sequence. Antigen: not known. This sample was taken from a study of shared clonotypes between healthy human individuals. This CDR3 has 15 residues. Germline CDR1 reads MDHEN; CDR2 reads SYDVKM. V dropped 3 bases and J dropped 0 bases, with 10 bases sitting between them. Terminally differentiated effector memory CD45RA+ cells were left out of the naive CD8 fraction, which was CD45RO-negative and positively selected for CCR7. Donors comprised only Caucasian adults living in Nashville, Tennessee. Study-wide findings and caveats: The authors sampled blood alone, and tissue repertoires likely differ. Memory subsets generally showed smaller estimated richness than naive subsets did.

In the sorted-subset replicate PCRs, roughly 210 ng DNA, 25,000 to 30,000 T cell genomes, was used. Libraries were prepared by immunoSEQ multiplex PCR; TCRdb keeps only in-frame clonotypes and omits some of them. The sample has 750,000 to 1,000,000 clones; 85% to 95% are singletons. This TCR was recovered from a man under 40 in good health. The sequencing sample was made of naive CD8+ T cells sorted from blood. This chain uses TRBV28 with TRBJ2-3, with D unresolved. CDR3 region: CASSLWQESTDTQYF. The CDR3 nucleotides are TGTGCCAGCAGTTTGTGGCAGGAGAGCACAGATACGCAGTATTTT.